This TCR beta chain was recorded in a study of T cells in Graves' hyperthyroidism and ophthalmopathy. Overall study results and limits: Most expanded thyroid clonotypes above 0.001 also appeared in blood. From stable hyperthyroidism, ophthalmopathy was set apart by a 13 V-J model. Before onset, by a median of around 6.4 months, the model predicted ophthalmopathy.

Amplification of TCR beta CDR3 regions was performed using RNA transcripts as template. The HTBI primer set served for first-round RT-PCR of the TCR CDR3. TCRdb re-derived calls from the multiplex PCR reads in MiXCR, one entry per CDR3 protein. The sample shows 550,000 to 700,000 distinct CDR3 sequences, approximately 44% of them seen only once. The germline V and J ends were trimmed by 2 bases and 2 bases, with 9 bases remaining between them. CDR1 and CDR2 (germline): MNHNY, SVGAGI (reference sequence). The length of the CDR3 is 14 residues. This clonotype was seen many times. Its cognate antigen is unknown.

The sequencing input was peripheral blood or thyroid tissue (not recorded which). The clonotype comes from an adult woman with Graves' disease, either hyperthyroidism or ophthalmopathy (not recorded which). The chain couples TRBV6-6 to TRBJ1-1; D is possibly TRBD1 (6 bases). CDR3 sequence reads: CASSYGGQNTEAFF. Written as DNA, the CDR3 is TGTGCCAGCAGTTACGGGGGGCAAAACACTGAAGCTTTCTTT.